The following is a T cell receptor (beta chain) sequence with its context. Sequencing used immunoSEQ multiplex PCR; TCRdb keeps in-frame clones, though not all of them. The repertoire holds some 2 million clones, with about 95% as singletons. CDR1 is GTSNPN, CDR2 SVGIG, per germline (reference sequence). CDR3 length: 14 amino acids. V shed 5 bases, J shed 4 bases, and the junction held 10 bases outside the gene matches. The record originates from a study of shared clonotypes between healthy human individuals. The naive CD8 subset, CD45RO-negative cells positively selected for CCR7, excluded terminally differentiated effector memory CD45RA+ cells.

This TCR was recovered from a man aged 18 to 29 in good health. Sequences were obtained from naive CD8+ T cells sorted from blood. J is TRBJ2-7 and V is TRBV30; 8 positions agree with TRBD1. The CDR3 loop is CAWQFGTGSYEQYF. As DNA, the CDR3 is TGTGCCTGGCAGTTTGGGACAGGCAGTTACGAGCAGTACTTC.